This TCR beta chain was documented in a study of patients and donors after allogeneic stem cell transplantation. V was clipped by 6 bases and J by 9 bases, with 14 bases between them. In germline, CDR1 is LNHNV, CDR2 YYDKDF (reference sequence). The CDR3 spans 12 residues. In TCRdb, the RT-PCR reads were re-called with MiXCR into one record per CDR3 protein. The sample consists of approximately 200,000 distinct CDR3 sequences, around 41% of them appearing once. The TCR originated in a human donor who was either an allogeneic HSCT recipient or a stem cell or donor lymphocyte infusion donor (not recorded which). It is not recorded whose cells these are; they may come from a transplant donor. The chain is built from TRBV15 and TRBJ1-1; D is unresolved. Sequencing was carried out using blood, either unsorted or a sorted T cell fraction (not recorded which). This CDR3 is CATSSVAKKAFF. The CDR3 DNA reads as TGTGCCACCAGTAGCGTGGCGAAGAAAGCTTTCTTT.